This T cell receptor (beta chain) originates from a study of T cells expressing NK-cell markers. No DNA is given; TCRdb re-called the 5' RACE reads and lists each CDR3 protein once. In total, the table holds approximately 150,000 distinct CDR3 sequences. Findings and limits, study-wide: In a handful of donors, dominant clonotypes made up about 28.3-65% of CD3+CD56-NKG2C+ cells. The study found dominant NKG2C+ clonotypes at about 1.0-8% of CD8+ T cells in about six donors.

The CDR3 length is 13 residues. CDR1 and CDR2 from the germline V gene are MNHEY and SVGEGT. As concerns this clonotype: The antigen is undetermined.

This TCR was recovered from a young man in good health. The chain carries TRBV6-2 or TRBV6-3 and TRBJ2-1. The sample was blood T cells: a sorted CD56 or NKG2C T cell subset, CD4+ or CD8+ T cells, or bulk PBMC T cells (not recorded which). The CDR3 is CASRGQLYNEQFF.